Each of the 31 T cell receptor beta chains below was sequenced from the same sample in a study of monozygotic twins with inflammatory bowel disease. TCRdb re-called the 5' RACE reads and catalogs CDR3 proteins one per entry, DNA excluded. This sample carries roughly 160,000 distinct CDR3 sequences, with roughly 2.6% going to the ten biggest clones. Sequenced sample: blood. The receptors derive from a human donor with ulcerative colitis or Crohn's disease, or a healthy co-twin of an affected twin (not recorded which).

The chain is built from TRBV11-2 and TRBJ2-3; TCRdb indicates TRBD2, and absent DNA this call remains unverified. Per germline, CDR1 SGHAT and CDR2 FQNNGV. The CDR3 sequence is 15 residues long. CDR3: CASSWRGVGTDTQYF.

The chain is built from TRBV12-3 or TRBV12-4 and TRBJ2-3; TCRdb calls TRBD1, which cannot be checked without DNA. CDR3 length: 12 amino acids. CDR3 protein: CASSQGRDTQYF.

The chain has TRBV5-1 and TRBJ1-1. Germline CDR1 SGHRS, CDR2 YFSETQ. CDR3 length: 15 amino acids. CDR3 residues: CASSLGTGSGTEAFF. The full variable domain, completed using reference TRBV5-1 and TRBJ1-1, is KAGVTQTPRYLIKTRGQQVTLSCSPISGHRSVSWYQQTPGQGLQFLFEYFSETQRNKGNFPGRFSGRQFSNSRSEMNVSTLELGDSALYLCASSLGTGSGTEAFFGQGTRLTVV.

The chain carries TRBV7-9 and TRBJ2-3; TCRdb's D call, TRBD2, is unchecked because there is no DNA. The CDR3 totals 16 residues. Germline V gene data show CDR1 as SEHNR and CDR2 as FQNEAQ (reference sequence). Here the CDR3 reads CASSFLAGAVVDTQYF.

The genes are TRBV18 and TRBJ2-1; the TRBD1 assignment by TCRdb is unverifiable without DNA. Germline V gives CDR1 KGHSH, CDR2 LQKENI. This CDR3 comprises 16 residues. CDR3 amino acids: CASSAPTGVSYNEQFF.

The V and J genes are TRBV7-2 and TRBJ2-7; TCRdb calls TRBD2, which cannot be checked without DNA. Germline V lookup: CDR1 SGHTA, CDR2 FQGNSA. This CDR3 is 15 amino acids long. CDR3: CASSESGPSSYEQYF.

This sequence joins TRBV27 and TRBJ2-7; no DNA is available, so the TRBD1 call from TCRdb remains unchecked. CDR3 size: 17 residues. Germline-derived CDR1 and CDR2 are MNHEY and SMNVEV (reference sequence). This CDR3 is CASSLLYSHRSVEEQYF.

CDR3 sequence reads: CAIRRLAGVGDNEQFF. The chain links TRBV10-3 to TRBJ2-1; as DNA is missing, the TRBD2 call by TCRdb cannot be tested. CDR3 length: 16 residues. Per germline, CDR1 ENHRY and CDR2 SYGVKD.

CDR3 residues: CASSQVIGQGVAGYTF. This rearrangement joins TRBV4-2 to TRBJ1-2; no DNA is available, so the TRBD1 call from TCRdb remains unchecked. Germline CDR1 is LGHNA and CDR2 is YNFKEQ. The length of the CDR3 is 16 residues.

V is TRBV28 and J is TRBJ1-6. The CDR3 runs to 17 residues. CDR1 and CDR2 from the germline V gene are MDHEN and SYDVKM. The CDR3 sequence: CASIEGGDSSYNSPLHF.

The chain couples TRBV5-1 to TRBJ2-4; the D gene TCRdb calls, TRBD1, cannot be checked with no DNA. The CDR3 has 16 residues. The germline gives CDR1 SGHRS, CDR2 YFSETQ. The CDR3 is CASSSGPDRGGNIQYF.

The rearrangement joins TRBV27 to TRBJ1-6. The germline CDR1 and CDR2 sequences are MNHEY and SMNVEV (reference sequence). This CDR3 has 16 residues. CDR3 sequence: CASRPDGRVYNSPLHF.

The V call is TRBV2, the J call TRBJ1-1; TCRdb reports TRBD1, a call that lacks DNA to check it against. The germline gives CDR1 SNHLY, CDR2 FYNNEI. This CDR3 spans 18 amino acids. Here the CDR3 reads CASSQIERGQGMNTEAFF.

The gene calls are TRBV15 and TRBJ1-1; there is no DNA to check the TCRdb D call of TRBD1. Looked up from germline, CDR1 is LNHNV and CDR2 is YYDKDF (reference sequence). This CDR3 contains 18 residues. This CDR3 reads CATSRFMIQGAEGTEAFF.

This rearrangement joins TRBV20-1 to TRBJ1-1; TCRdb reports TRBD1, a call that lacks DNA to check it against. The germline gives CDR1 DFQATT, CDR2 SNEGSKA (reference sequence). The CDR3 totals 13 residues. The CDR3: CSALGQGMTEAFF.

The chain uses TRBV15 and TRBJ1-5. CDR3 length: 13 residues. The germline V gene has CDR1 LNHNV and CDR2 YYDKDF (reference sequence). The CDR3 sequence is CATSRDVGQPQHF.

V gene TRBV12-5 combines with J gene TRBJ2-2. The CDR3 consists of 15 residues. Germline V gene sequence: CDR1 LGHNT, CDR2 FRNRAP. The CDR3 loop is CASGSETANTGELFF.

CDR3 loop: CASSLVRQGENEAFF. The chain links TRBV7-9 to TRBJ1-1. Per germline, CDR1 SEHNR and CDR2 FQNEAQ (reference sequence). This CDR3 has 15 amino acids.

The chain links TRBV20-1 to TRBJ2-7; the D call of TRBD1 rests on TCRdb alone, since no DNA is present to check it. The CDR3 contains 15 residues. Germline CDR1 DFQATT, CDR2 SNEGSKA (reference sequence). CDR3 sequence reads: CSARVLDWGAYEQYF.

The chain recombines TRBV20-1 with TRBJ1-5; TCRdb lists TRBD1, though no DNA is available to test this call. The CDR3 is 15 amino acids. The germline gives CDR1 DFQATT, CDR2 SNEGSKA (reference sequence). The CDR3 loop is CSASGIPDSNQPQHF.

This chain connects TRBV20-1 to TRBJ2-1; the TCRdb call, TRBD2, lacks DNA for checking. This CDR3 contains 12 residues. Germline V gene sequence: CDR1 DFQATT, CDR2 SNEGSKA (reference sequence). Here the CDR3 reads CSAWEGGDEQFF.

The chain employs TRBV28 and TRBJ2-5; as DNA is missing, the TRBD1 call by TCRdb cannot be tested. CDR3 length: 18 residues. Germline assignment: CDR1 MDHEN and CDR2 SYDVKM. This CDR3 is CASTPRWKGQGGKETQYF.

The chain combines TRBV20-1 with TRBJ2-7; TCRdb calls TRBD1, which cannot be checked without DNA. The CDR3 is 14 residues long. Germline V CDR1 and CDR2: DFQATT, SNEGSKA (reference sequence). CDR3 sequence: CSARDRTGTYEQYF.

This sequence joins TRBV5-1 and TRBJ1-4; TCRdb proposes TRBD1, but this gene call is untestable without DNA. Germline V CDR1 and CDR2: SGHRS, YFSETQ. This CDR3 contains 15 residues. The CDR3: CASSSIQGANEKLFF.

The chain uses TRBV7-3 and TRBJ2-2; TCRdb lists TRBD1, though no DNA is available to test this call. Looked up from germline, CDR1 is SGHTA and CDR2 is FQGTGA. This CDR3 has 15 amino acids. The chain's CDR3 is CASRGTGQGTGELFF.

The chain links TRBV20-1 to TRBJ2-7; TCRdb gives TRBD2 as the D gene, but with no DNA this cannot be confirmed. The germline V gene encodes CDR1 DFQATT and CDR2 SNEGSKA (reference sequence). This CDR3 contains 17 residues. The CDR3 loop is CSARKPSGTSQTYEQYF.

CDR3 amino acids: CASSLDLAGSGQFF. The rearrangement uses TRBV11-3 and TRBJ2-1; TCRdb returns TRBD1, unconfirmable since there is no DNA. This CDR3 spans 14 amino acids. Germline CDR1 is SGHNT and CDR2 is YENEEA.

The V gene is TRBV24-1, the J gene TRBJ2-7; no DNA is available, so the TRBD1 call from TCRdb remains unchecked. This CDR3 has 17 residues. Germline lookup yields CDR1 KGHDR and CDR2 SFDVKD. CDR3 in amino acids: CATSDLRKGITSYEQYF.

This chain connects TRBV10-3 to TRBJ2-7. Germline V gene lookup returns CDR1 ENHRY and CDR2 SYGVKD. The length of the CDR3 is 13 residues. CDR3 loop: CAISESTGYEQYF.

The chain has TRBV5-5 and TRBJ2-2; TCRdb's D gene call, TRBD2, goes unchecked for lack of DNA. Looked up from germline, CDR1 is SGHKS and CDR2 is YYEKEE (reference sequence). The CDR3 is 16 amino acids. The CDR3 here is CASSFLAGGYTGELFF.

The CDR3 reads CASSYAALNQPQHF. The chain combines TRBV6-2 or TRBV6-3 with TRBJ1-5. The CDR3 spans 14 residues. In germline, CDR1 is MNHEY, CDR2 SVGEGT.